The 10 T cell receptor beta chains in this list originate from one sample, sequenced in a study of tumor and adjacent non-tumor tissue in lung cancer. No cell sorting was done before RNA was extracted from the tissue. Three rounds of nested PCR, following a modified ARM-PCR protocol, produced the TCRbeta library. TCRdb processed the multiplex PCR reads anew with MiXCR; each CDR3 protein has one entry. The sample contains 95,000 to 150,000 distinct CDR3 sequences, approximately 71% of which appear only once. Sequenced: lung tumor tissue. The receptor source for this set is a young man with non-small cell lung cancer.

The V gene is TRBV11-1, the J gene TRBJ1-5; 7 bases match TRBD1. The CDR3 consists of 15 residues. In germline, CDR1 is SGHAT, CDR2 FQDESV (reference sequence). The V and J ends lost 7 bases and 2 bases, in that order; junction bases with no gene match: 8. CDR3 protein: CASNRDSYGNQPQHF. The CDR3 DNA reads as TGTGCCAGCAACCGGGACAGCTATGGCAATCAGCCCCAGCATTTT. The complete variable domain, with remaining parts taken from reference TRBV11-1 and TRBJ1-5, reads EAEVAQSPRYKITEKSQAVAFWCDPISGHATLYWYRQILGQGPELLVQFQDESVVDDSQLPKDRFSAERLKGVDSTLKIQPAELGDSAMYLCASNRDSYGNQPQHFGDGTRLSIL.

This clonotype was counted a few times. For the CDR3, the DNA is TGTGCCAGCAGTCAAGGAGGGGTGAACACTGAAGCTTTCTTT. It specifies CASSQGGVNTEAFF. The chain carries TRBV6-6 and TRBJ1-1; D possibly corresponds to TRBD1 (5 bases). Trimming pared 5 bases from V and 0 bases from J, leaving 10 bases between. The CDR3 length is 14 residues. Germline values: CDR1 MNHNY, CDR2 SVGAGI (reference sequence).

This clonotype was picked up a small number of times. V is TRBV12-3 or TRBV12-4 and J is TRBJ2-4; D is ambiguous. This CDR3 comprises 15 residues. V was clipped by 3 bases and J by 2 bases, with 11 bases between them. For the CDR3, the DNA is TGTGCCAGCAGTTTTAGGGCTGCTACCAAAAACATTCAGTACTTC. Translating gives CASSFRAATKNIQYF.

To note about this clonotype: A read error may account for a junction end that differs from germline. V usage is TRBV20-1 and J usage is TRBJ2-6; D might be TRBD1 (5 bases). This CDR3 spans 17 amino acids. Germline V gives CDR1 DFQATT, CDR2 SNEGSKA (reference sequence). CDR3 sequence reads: CSARDLTESSGANALTF. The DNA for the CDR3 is TGCAGTGCTAGAGATTTAACGGAGAGCTCTGGGGCCAACGCCCTGACTTTC.

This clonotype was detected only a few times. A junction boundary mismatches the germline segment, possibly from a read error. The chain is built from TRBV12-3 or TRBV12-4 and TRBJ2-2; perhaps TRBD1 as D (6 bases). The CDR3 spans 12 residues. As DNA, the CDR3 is TGTGCCAGCAGTAGGGGGACCGGGGATCTGTTTTTT. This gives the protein CASSRGTGDLFF.

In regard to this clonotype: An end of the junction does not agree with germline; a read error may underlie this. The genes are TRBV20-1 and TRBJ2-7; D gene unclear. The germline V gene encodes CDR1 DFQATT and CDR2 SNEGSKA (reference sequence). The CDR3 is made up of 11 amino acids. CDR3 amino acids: CSATGSYELYF. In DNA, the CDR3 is TGCAGTGCTACCGGGTCCTACGAGCTGTACTTC.

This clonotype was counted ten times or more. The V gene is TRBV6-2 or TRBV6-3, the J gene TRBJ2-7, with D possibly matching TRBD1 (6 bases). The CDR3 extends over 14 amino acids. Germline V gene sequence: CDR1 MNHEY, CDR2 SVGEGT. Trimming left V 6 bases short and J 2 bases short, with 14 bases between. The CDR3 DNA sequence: TGTGCCAGCAGCGATCGGACAGCACCCTACGAGCAGTACTTC. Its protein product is CASSDRTAPYEQYF.

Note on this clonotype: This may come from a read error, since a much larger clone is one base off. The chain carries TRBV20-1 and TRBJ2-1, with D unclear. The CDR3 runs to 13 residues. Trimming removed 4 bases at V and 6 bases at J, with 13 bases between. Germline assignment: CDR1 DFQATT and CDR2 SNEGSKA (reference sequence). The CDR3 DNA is TGCAGTGCTAACTACGCACAGACCAATGAGCAGTTCTTC. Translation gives CSANYAQTNEQFF.

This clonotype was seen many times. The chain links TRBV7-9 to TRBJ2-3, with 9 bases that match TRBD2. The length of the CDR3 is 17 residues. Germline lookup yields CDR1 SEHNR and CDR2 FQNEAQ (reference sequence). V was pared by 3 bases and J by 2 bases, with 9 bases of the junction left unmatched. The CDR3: CASSLGYGGGDTDTQYF. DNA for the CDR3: TGTGCCAGCAGCTTGGGATATGGCGGGGGGGACACAGATACGCAGTATTTT.

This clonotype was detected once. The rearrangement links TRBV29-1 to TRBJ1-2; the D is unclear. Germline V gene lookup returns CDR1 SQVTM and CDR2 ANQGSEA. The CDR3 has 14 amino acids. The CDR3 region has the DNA TGCGGCGACACAGAAACAAGGGTTTTCTATGGCTACACCTTC. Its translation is CGDTETRVFYGYTF.